This section outlines one T cell receptor beta chain sequence together with its context. The target antigen is unknown. This entry comes from a study of post-analysis software for immune sequencing data. Whole-study context: In terms of disease course, relapsing-remitting, secondary progressive and progressive-relapsing multiple sclerosis were included.

Whole-study findings and limits: Significantly decreased normalized Chao1 diversity was recorded for multiple sclerosis patients relative to controls.

The library was made from cDNA and included unique molecular identifiers. MiXCR, run by TCRdb on the PCR reads, gives a single entry per CDR3 protein. Of around 770,000 distinct CDR3 sequences listed, roughly 46% were seen once; the top ten hold just under 5%. Sequenced input: blood. The sequence derives from a girl under 18 with multiple sclerosis.

The CDR3 DNA sequence: TGTGCCAGCAGTCAAAGGGCGGTCCAAGAGACCCAGTACTTC. Protein product: CASSQRAVQETQYF. This sequence joins TRBV2 and TRBJ2-5; D is uncertain. The V gene lost 5 bases and the J gene lost 1 base, with 11 bases spanning the gap. In germline, CDR1 is SNHLY, CDR2 FYNNEI. CDR3 size: 14 residues.